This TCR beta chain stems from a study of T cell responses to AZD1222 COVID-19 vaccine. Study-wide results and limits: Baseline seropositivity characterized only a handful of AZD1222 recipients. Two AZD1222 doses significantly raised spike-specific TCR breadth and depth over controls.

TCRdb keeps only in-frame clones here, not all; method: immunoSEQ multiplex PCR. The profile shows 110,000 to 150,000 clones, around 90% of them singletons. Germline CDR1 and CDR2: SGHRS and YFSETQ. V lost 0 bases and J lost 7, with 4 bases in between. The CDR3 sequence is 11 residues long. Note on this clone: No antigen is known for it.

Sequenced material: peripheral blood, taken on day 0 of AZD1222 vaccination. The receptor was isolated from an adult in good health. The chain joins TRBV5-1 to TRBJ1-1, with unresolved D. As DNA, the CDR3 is TGCGCCAGCAGCTTGGTCGATGAAGCTTTCTTT. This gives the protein CASSLVDEAFF.